This TCR beta chain derives from a study of PD-1 blockade in classical Hodgkin lymphoma. This table comes from immunoSEQ multiplex PCR, and its TCRdb copy is limited to in-frame clones, with some not included. The data contain fewer than 95,000 clones, 83% of them singletons. The time point denotes: cycle 4 day 1 (C4D1), after less than 7 weeks of nivolumab. Relapses following autologous stem cell transplantation were seen in all patients, with brentuximab vedotin exposure varying. CDR3 size: 14 residues. Germline values: CDR1 LGHNA, CDR2 YNFKEQ. The V gene end was trimmed by 6 bases and the J gene end by 2 bases; junction bases not matched to a gene: 4. Concerning this clone itself: The antigen is undetermined.

Study-wide findings and caveats: There was a significant rise in CD4+ TCR diversity by C4D1, with no such rise for CD8+. Newly diagnosed and completely responding patients shared comparable baseline diversity. Newly diagnosed patients were reported to start with lower TCR diversity than healthy donors.

The receptor's source is a human donor with classical Hodgkin lymphoma. This material consisted of peripheral blood mononuclear cells (PBMCs), taken before the fourth cycle of nivolumab. The J gene is TRBJ1-3, the V gene TRBV4-2, with TRBD1 identical over 7 bases. The CDR3 protein is CASRTGLPGNTIYF. The CDR3 DNA reads TGTGCCAGCAGGACAGGGCTTCCTGGAAACACCATATATTTT.